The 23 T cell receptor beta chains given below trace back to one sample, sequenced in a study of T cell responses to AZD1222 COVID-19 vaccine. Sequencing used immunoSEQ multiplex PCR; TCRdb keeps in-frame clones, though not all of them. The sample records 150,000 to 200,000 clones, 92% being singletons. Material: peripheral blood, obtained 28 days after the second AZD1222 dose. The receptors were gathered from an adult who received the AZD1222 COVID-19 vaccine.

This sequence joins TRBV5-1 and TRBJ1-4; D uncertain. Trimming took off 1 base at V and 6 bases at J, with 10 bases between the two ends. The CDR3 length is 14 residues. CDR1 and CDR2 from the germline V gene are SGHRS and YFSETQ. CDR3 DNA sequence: TGCGCCAGCAGCTTGAGCGGGTCTGATGAAAAACTGTTTTTT. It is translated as CASSLSGSDEKLFF.

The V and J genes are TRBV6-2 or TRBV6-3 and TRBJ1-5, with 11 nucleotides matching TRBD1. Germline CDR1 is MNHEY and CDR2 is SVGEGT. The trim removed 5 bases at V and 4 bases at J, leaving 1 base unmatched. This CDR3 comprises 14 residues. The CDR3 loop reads CASSRDRGNQPQHF. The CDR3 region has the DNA TGTGCCAGCAGTAGGGACAGGGGGAATCAGCCCCAGCATTTT.

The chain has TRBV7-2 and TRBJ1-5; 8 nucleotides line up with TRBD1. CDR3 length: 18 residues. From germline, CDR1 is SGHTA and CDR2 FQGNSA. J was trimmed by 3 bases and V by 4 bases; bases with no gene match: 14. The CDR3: CASSSIDRGIKVNQPQHF. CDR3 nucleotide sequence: TGTGCCAGCAGCTCAATCGACAGGGGCATAAAGGTCAATCAGCCCCAGCATTTT.

The CDR3 region has the DNA TGTGCCAGCAGCTTGGGAACTAGCGGGTTCTACGAGCAGTACTTC. Protein sequence: CASSLGTSGFYEQYF. The chain recombines TRBV5-6 with TRBJ2-7; 9 positions match TRBD2. V gave up 0 bases and J gave up 3 bases; unmatched junction bases: 4. The CDR3 totals 15 residues. The V gene's germline CDR1 is SGHDT and CDR2 YYEEEE.

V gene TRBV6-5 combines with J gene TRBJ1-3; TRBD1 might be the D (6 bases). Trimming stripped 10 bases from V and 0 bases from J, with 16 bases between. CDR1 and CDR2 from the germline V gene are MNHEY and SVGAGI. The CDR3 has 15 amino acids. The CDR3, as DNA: TGTGCCACCGAAGCGAGGGGGGACTCTGGAAACACCATATATTTT. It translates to CATEARGDSGNTIYF.

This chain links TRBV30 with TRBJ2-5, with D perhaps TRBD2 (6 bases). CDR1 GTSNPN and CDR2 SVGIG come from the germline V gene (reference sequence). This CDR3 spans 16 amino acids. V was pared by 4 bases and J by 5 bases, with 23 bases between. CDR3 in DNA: TGTGCCTGGATGAGAAAATGGGGAGGTTTTGGGGAGACCCAGTACTTC. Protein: CAWMRKWGGFGETQYF.

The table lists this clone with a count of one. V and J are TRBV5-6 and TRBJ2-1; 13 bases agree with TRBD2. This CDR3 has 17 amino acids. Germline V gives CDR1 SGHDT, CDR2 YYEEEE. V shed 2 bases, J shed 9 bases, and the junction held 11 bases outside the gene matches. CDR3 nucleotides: TGTGCCAGCAGCTTCACGCACGGGACTAGCGGGATTGGTGAGCAGTTCTTC. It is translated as CASSFTHGTSGIGEQFF.

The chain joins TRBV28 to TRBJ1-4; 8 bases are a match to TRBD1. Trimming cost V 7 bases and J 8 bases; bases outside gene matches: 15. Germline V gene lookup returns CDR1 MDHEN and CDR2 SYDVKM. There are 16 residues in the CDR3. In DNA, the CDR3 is TGTGCCAGCAACCTACAGGGGGACGCGCACCACGAAAAACTGTTTTTT. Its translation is CASNLQGDAHHEKLFF.

The CDR3 DNA is TGTGCCAGCAGCTTAGGGTACGGACAGGGGTACACTGAAGCTTTCTTT. It is translated as CASSLGYGQGYTEAFF. This chain joins TRBV7-9 and TRBJ1-1, with 9 positions matching TRBD1. With V trimmed by 1 base and J by 3 bases, 6 bases remained unmatched. CDR1 and CDR2 (germline): SEHNR, FQNEAQ (reference sequence). This CDR3 has 16 amino acids.

The chain's CDR3 is CASSSPVEQFF. CDR3 nucleotides: TGTGCCAGCAGTAGCCCCGTTGAGCAGTTCTTC. The V call is TRBV6-5, the J call TRBJ2-1; D remains ambiguous. Per the germline V gene, CDR1 is MNHEY and CDR2 is SVGAGI. The CDR3 spans 11 residues. V shed 5 bases and J shed 9 bases, with 8 bases lying between them.

CDR3 residues: CASSFRASHEQYF. In DNA form, the CDR3 reads TGTGCCAGCAGTTTCAGGGCGTCCCACGAGCAGTACTTC. The chain couples TRBV28 to TRBJ2-7, with D perhaps TRBD1 (5 bases). V shed 3 bases and J shed 5 bases, with 11 bases lying between them. CDR3 length: 13 residues. Germline-derived CDR1 and CDR2 are MDHEN and SYDVKM.

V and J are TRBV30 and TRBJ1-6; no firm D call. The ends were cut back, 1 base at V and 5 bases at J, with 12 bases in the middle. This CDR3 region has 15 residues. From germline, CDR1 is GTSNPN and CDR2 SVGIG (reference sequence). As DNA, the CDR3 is TGTGCCTGGAGTGGTAGCGGTCATCATAATTCACCCCTCCACTTT. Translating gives CAWSGSGHHNSPLHF.

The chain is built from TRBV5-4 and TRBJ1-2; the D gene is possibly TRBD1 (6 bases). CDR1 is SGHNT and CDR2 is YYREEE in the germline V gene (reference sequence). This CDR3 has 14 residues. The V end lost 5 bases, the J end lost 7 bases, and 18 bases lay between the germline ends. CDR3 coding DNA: TGTGCCAGCAGACTGGTGGGGGGCTCCTCTGGCTACACCTTC. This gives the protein CASRLVGGSSGYTF.

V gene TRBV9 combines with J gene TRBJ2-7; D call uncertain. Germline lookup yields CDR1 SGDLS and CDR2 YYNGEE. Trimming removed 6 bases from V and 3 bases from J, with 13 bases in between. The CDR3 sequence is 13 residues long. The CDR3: CASTLVTGYEQYF. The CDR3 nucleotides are TGTGCCAGCACCCTGGTGACGGGCTACGAGCAGTACTTC.

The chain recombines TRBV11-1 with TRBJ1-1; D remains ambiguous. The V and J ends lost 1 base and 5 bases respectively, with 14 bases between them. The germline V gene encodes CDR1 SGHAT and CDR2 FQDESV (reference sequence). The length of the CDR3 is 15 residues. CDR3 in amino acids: CASSLGGILVTEAFF. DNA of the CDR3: TGTGCCAGCAGCTTAGGCGGGATCTTGGTTACTGAAGCTTTCTTT.

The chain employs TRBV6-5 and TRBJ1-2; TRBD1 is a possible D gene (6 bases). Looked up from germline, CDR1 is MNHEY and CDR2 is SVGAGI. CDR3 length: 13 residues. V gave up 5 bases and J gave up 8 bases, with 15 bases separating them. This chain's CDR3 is CASSRDTLVGYTF. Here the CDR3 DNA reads TGTGCCAGCAGTCGGGACACCTTAGTCGGCTACACCTTC.

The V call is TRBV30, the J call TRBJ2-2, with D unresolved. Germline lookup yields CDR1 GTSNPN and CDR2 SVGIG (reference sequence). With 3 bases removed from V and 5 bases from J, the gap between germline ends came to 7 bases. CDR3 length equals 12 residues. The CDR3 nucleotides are TGTGCCTGGAGGCCGAGGACCGGGGAGCTGTTTTTT. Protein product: CAWRPRTGELFF. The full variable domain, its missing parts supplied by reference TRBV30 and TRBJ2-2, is SQTIHQWPATLVQPVGSPLSLECTVEGTSNPNLYWYRQAAGRGLQLLFYSVGIGQISSEVPQNLSASRPQDRQFILSSKKLLLSDSGFYLCAWRPRTGELFFGEGSRLTVL.

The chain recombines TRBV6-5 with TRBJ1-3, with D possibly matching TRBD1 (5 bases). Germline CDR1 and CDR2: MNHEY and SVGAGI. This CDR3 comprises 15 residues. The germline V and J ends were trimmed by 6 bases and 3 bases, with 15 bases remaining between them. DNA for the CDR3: TGTGCCAGCAGCGACCAGGGTTTATTTGGAAACACCATATATTTT. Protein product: CASSDQGLFGNTIYF.

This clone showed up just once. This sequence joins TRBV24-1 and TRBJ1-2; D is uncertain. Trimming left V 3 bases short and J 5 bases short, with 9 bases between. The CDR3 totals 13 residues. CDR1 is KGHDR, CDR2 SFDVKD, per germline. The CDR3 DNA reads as TGTGCCACCAGTGATCGTGACGAGTATGGCTACACCTTC. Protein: CATSDRDEYGYTF.

CDR3 DNA sequence: TGTGCCAGCAGCATACAAGACACTGAAGCTTTCTTT. Amino acids: CASSIQDTEAFF. V usage is TRBV7-9 and J usage is TRBJ1-1; D unclear. The V gene's germline CDR1 is SEHNR and CDR2 FQNEAQ (reference sequence). The CDR3 spans 12 residues. V was trimmed by 5 bases and J by 3 bases, leaving 7 bases between them.

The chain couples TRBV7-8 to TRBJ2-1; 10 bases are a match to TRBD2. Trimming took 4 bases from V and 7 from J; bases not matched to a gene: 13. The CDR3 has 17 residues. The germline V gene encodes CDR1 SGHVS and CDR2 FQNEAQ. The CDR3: CASSSPPSGRGGNEQFF. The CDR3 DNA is TGTGCCAGCAGCTCGCCGCCAAGCGGGAGGGGCGGGAATGAGCAGTTCTTC.

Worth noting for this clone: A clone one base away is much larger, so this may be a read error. In DNA, the CDR3 is TGTGCCAGCAGTGGGGGACAGAACACCGGGGAGCTGTTTTTT. Protein: CASSGGQNTGELFF. The J gene is TRBJ2-2, the V gene TRBV2; tentative D call: TRBD1 (6 bases). Trimming cost V 4 bases and J 1 base, with 7 bases left between them. Germline V gene lookup returns CDR1 SNHLY and CDR2 FYNNEI. There are 14 residues in the CDR3.

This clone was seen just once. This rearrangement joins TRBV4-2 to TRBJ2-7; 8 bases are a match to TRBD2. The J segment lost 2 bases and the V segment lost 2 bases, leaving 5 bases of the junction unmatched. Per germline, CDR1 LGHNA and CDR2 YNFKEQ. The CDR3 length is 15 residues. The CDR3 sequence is CASSQTREGPYEQYF. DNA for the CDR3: TGTGCCAGCAGCCAAACACGGGAGGGGCCCTACGAGCAGTACTTC.